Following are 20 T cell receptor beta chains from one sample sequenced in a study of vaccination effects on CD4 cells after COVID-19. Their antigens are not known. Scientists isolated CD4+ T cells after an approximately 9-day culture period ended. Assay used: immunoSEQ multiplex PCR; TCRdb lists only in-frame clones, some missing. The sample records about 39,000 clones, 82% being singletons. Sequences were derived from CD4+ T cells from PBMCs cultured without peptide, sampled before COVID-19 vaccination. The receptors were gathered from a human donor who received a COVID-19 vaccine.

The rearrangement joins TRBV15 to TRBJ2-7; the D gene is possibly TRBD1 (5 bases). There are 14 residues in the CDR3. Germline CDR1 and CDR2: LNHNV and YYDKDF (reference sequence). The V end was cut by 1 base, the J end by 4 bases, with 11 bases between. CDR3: CATSRATGAYEQYV. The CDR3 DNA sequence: TGTGCCACCAGCAGAGCAACAGGAGCTTACGAGCAGTACGTC.

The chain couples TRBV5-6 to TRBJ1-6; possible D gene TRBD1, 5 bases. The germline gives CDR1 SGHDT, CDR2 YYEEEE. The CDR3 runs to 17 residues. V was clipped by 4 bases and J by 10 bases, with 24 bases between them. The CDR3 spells CASSRFSKDMMGSPLHF. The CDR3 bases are TGTGCCAGCAGCCGCTTCAGTAAGGACATGATGGGGTCACCCCTCCACTTT. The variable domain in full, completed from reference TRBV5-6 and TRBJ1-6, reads DAGVTQSPTHLIKTRGQQVTLRCSPKSGHDTVSWYQQALGQGPQFIFQYYEEEERQRGNFPDRFSGHQFPNYSSELNVNALLLGDSALYLCASSRFSKDMMGSPLHFGNGTRLTVT.

The CDR3 region has the DNA TGTGCCAGCAGTTACTCGGGGGAGACCCAGTACTTC. Translating it yields CASSYSGETQYF. J is TRBJ2-5 and V is TRBV6-2 or TRBV6-3; D call uncertain. Trimming cost V 0 bases and J 5 bases, with 4 bases left between them. The CDR3 is 12 residues long. In germline, CDR1 is MNHEY, CDR2 SVGEGT.

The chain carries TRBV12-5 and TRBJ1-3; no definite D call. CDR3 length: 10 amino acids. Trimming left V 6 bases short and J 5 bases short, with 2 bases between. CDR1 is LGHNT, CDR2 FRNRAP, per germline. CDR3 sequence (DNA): TGTGCTAGTGGCCGAAACACCATATATTTT. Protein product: CASGRNTIYF.

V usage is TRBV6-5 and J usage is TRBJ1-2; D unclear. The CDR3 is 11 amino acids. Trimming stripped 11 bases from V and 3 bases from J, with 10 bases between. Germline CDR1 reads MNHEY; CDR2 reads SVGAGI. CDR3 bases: TGTGCCGCCGATAGGGACTATGGCTACACCTTC. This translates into CAADRDYGYTF.

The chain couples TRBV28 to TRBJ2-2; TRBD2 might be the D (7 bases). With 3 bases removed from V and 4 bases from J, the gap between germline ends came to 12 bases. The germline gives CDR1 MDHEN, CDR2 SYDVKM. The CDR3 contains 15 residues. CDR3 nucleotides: TGTGCCAGCAGTTTGGGGGGGCTCGGCACCGGGGAGCTGTTTTTT. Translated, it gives CASSLGGLGTGELFF.

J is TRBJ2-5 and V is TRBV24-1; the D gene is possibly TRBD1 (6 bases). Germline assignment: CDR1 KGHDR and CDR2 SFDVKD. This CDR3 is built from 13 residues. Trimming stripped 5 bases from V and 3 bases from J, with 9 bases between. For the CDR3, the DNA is TGTGCCACCAGTGTGGGACACGAAGAGACCCAGTACTTC. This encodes CATSVGHEETQYF.

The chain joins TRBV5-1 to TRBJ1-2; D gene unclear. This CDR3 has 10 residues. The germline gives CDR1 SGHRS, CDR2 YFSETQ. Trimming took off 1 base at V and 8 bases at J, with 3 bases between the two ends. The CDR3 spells CASSLLGYTF. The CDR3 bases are TGCGCCAGCAGCTTGCTAGGCTACACCTTC. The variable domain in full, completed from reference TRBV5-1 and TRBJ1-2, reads KAGVTQTPRYLIKTRGQQVTLSCSPISGHRSVSWYQQTPGQGLQFLFEYFSETQRNKGNFPGRFSGRQFSNSRSEMNVSTLELGDSALYLCASSLLGYTFGSGTRLTVV.

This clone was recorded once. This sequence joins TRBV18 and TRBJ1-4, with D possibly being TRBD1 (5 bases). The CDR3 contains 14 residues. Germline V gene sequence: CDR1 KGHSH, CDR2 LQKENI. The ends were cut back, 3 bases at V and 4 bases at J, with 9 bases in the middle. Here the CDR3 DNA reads TGTGCCAGCTCACCGGACACCGATAATGAAAAACTGTTTTTT. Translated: CASSPDTDNEKLFF.

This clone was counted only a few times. CDR3 protein: CASSLGGGNEQFF. In DNA, the CDR3 is TGTGCCAGCAGCTTAGGTGGGGGCAATGAGCAGTTCTTC. The chain uses TRBV7-7 and TRBJ2-1; D assignment may be TRBD1 or TRBD2 (5 bases each). The germline V gene has CDR1 SSHAT and CDR2 FNYEAQ (reference sequence). V shed 1 base and J shed 6 bases, with 7 bases lying between them. The CDR3 extends over 13 amino acids.

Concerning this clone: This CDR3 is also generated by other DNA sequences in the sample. The CDR3 DNA sequence: TGTGCCAGCTCACGAGGGACAGATACGCAGTATTTT. This encodes CASSRGTDTQYF. V gene TRBV18 combines with J gene TRBJ2-3; D may be TRBD2 (5 bases). The CDR3 sequence is 12 residues long. Trimming left V 4 bases short and J 3 bases short, with 5 bases between. CDR1 is KGHSH and CDR2 is LQKENI in the germline V gene.

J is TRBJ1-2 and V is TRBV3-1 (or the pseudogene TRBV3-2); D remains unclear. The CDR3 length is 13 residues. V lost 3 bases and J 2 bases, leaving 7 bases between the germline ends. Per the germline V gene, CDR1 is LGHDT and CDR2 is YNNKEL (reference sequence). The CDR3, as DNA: TGTGCCAGCAGCCAGGGGTCGAACTATGGCTACACCTTC. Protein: CASSQGSNYGYTF.

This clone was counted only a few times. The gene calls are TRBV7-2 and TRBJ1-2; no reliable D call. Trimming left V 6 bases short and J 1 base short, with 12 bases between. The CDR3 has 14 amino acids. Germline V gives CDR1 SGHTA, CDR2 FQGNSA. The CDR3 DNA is TGTGCCAGCAGTCGTCCGACAATTAACTATGGCTACACCTTC. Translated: CASSRPTINYGYTF.

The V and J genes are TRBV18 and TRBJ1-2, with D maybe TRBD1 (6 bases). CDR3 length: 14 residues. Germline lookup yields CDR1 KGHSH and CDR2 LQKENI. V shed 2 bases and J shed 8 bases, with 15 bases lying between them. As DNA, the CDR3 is TGTGCCAGCTCACCATCGGACAGCCCGGGGGGCTACACCTTC. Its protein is CASSPSDSPGGYTF.

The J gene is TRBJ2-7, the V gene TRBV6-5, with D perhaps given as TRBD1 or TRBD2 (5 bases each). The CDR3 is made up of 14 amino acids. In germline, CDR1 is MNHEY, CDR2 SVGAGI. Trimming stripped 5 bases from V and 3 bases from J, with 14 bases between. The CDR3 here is CASSPRGDLYEQYV. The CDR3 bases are TGTGCCAGCAGTCCACGAGGGGACCTCTACGAGCAGTACGTC.

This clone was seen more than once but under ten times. CDR3 in DNA: TGTGCCAGCAGCCATGGGGGGCACACAGATACGCAGTATTTT. Encoded protein: CASSHGGHTDTQYF. The rearrangement links TRBV3-1 (or the pseudogene TRBV3-2) to TRBJ2-3; the D call may be TRBD1 or TRBD2 (6 bases each). From germline, CDR1 is LGHDT and CDR2 YNNKEL (reference sequence). This CDR3 contains 14 residues. The V end was cut by 3 bases, the J end by 2 bases, with 9 bases between.

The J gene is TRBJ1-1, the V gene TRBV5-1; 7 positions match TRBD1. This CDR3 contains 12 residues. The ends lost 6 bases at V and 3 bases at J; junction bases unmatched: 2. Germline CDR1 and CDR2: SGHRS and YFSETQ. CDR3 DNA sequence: TGCGCCAGCACCAGGGGGGACACTGAAGCTTTCTTT. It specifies CASTRGDTEAFF.

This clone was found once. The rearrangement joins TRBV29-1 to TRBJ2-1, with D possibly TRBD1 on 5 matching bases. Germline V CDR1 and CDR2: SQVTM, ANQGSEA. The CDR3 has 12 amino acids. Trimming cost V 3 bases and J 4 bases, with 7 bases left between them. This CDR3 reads CSVDDRYNEQFF. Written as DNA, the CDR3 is TGCAGCGTTGACGACAGATACAATGAGCAGTTCTTC.

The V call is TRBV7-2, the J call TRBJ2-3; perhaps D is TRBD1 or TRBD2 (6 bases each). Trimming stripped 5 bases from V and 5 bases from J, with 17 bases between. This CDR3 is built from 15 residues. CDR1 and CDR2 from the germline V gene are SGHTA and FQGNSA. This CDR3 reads CASSPWGASGDTQYF. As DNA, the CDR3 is TGTGCCAGCAGCCCCTGGGGGGCCTCTGGAGATACGCAGTATTTT.

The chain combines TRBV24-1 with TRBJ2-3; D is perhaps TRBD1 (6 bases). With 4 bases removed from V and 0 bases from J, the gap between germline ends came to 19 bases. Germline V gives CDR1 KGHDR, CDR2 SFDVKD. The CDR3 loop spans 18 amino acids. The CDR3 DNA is TGTGCCACCAGTGACCGTTCGGGACACACCACTAGCACAGATACGCAGTATTTT. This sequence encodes CATSDRSGHTTSTDTQYF.